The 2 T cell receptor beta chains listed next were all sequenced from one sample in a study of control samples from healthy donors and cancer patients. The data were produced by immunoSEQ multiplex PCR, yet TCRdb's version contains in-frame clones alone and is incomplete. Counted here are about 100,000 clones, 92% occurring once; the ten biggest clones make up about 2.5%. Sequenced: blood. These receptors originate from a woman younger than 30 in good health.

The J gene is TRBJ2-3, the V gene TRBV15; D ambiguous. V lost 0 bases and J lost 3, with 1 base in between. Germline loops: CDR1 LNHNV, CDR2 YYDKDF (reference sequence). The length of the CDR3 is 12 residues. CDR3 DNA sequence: TGTGCCACCAGCAGAGAGACAGATACGCAGTATTTT. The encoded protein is CATSRETDTQYF. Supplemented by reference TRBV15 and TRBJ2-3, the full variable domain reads DAMVIQNPRYQVTQFGKPVTLSCSQTLNHNVMYWYQQKSSQAPKLLFHYYDKDFNNEADTPDNFQSRRPNTSFCFLDIRSPGLGDTAMYLCATSRETDTQYFGPGTRLTVL.

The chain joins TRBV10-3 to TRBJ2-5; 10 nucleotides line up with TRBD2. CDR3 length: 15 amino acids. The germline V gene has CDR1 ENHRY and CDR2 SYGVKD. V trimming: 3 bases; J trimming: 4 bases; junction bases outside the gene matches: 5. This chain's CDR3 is CAISDERGGRETQYF. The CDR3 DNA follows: TGTGCCATCAGTGATGAGCGGGGGGGCCGAGAGACCCAGTACTTC.